This paragraph reports one TCR beta chain. TCRdb independently ran MiXCR on the 5' RACE reads; one entry per CDR3 protein. Among around 4,800 distinct CDR3 sequences listed, about 69% were seen once. The CDR3 sequence is 16 residues long. Germline-derived CDR1 and CDR2 are MNHEY and SMNVEV (reference sequence). V shed 6 bases, J shed 4 bases, and the junction held 14 bases outside the gene matches. The sorted Tregs were CD4+CD25+CD127-/low cells. The origin of this receptor is a female donor with breast cancer. Sequencing was carried out using Tregs sorted from blood. This chain connects TRBV27 to TRBJ1-1; 7 bases align to TRBD1. The CDR3 DNA is TGTGCCAGCAGGACGCTCCCCACAGGGGTTCGCACTGAAGCTTTCTTT. It codes for CASRTLPTGVRTEAFF.